This passage covers 2 T cell receptor beta chains from one sample sequenced in a study of blood T cells in healthy people across ages. A sample-barcoded 5' primer and a J-beta primer mix were used in a second PCR of roughly 7 to 11 cycles. TCRdb reprocessed the 5' RACE reads with MiXCR, giving one entry per CDR3 protein. This table has 1.4 million or so distinct CDR3 sequences, 42% appearing once. Sequencing was carried out using blood. Receptor source: a woman aged 18-29 years in good health.

In its sample, this clonotype was seen a few times. The chain employs TRBV7-2 and TRBJ2-5; 7 nucleotides align to TRBD2. The J segment lost 5 bases and the V segment lost 5 bases, leaving 5 bases of the junction unmatched. The CDR3 sequence is 13 residues long. The germline gives CDR1 SGHTA, CDR2 FQGNSA. The CDR3 DNA reads TGTGCCAGCAGCCAAGGACTAGTTGAGACCCAGTACTTC. This translates into CASSQGLVETQYF.

This clonotype showed up just a few times. V gene TRBV2 combines with J gene TRBJ2-4; perhaps TRBD2 as D (6 bases). Germline V gene data show CDR1 as SNHLY and CDR2 as FYNNEI. Trimming took off 10 bases at V and 3 bases at J, with 16 bases between the two ends. CDR3 length: 14 residues. CDR3 sequence reads: CAKSRPRGKNIQYF. CDR3 in DNA: TGTGCCAAATCCCGACCGCGGGGCAAAAACATTCAGTACTTC.